Presented here are 18 T cell receptor beta chains from one specimen sequenced in a study of blood T cell repertoires in COVID-19. TCRdb keeps only in-frame clones here, not all; method: immunoSEQ multiplex PCR. The table lists 100,000 to 150,000 clones, 84% of them singletons. Sequences were obtained from peripheral blood. The receptors come from a woman in her twenties or thirties who had recovered from COVID-19.

This clone was seen only once. The rearrangement links TRBV6-5 to TRBJ2-1; perhaps TRBD2 as D (7 bases). The CDR3 spans 15 residues. The germline V and J ends were trimmed by 2 bases and 6 bases, with 14 bases remaining between them. Germline assignment: CDR1 MNHEY and CDR2 SVGAGI. The CDR3 DNA is TGTGCCAGCAGTTACGGGGCGGGGGCAAGCAATGAGCAGTTCTTC. Translation gives CASSYGAGASNEQFF.

The chain uses TRBV5-1 and TRBJ2-7; D might be TRBD2 (5 bases). V gave up 4 bases and J gave up 0 bases, with 11 bases separating them. CDR1 and CDR2 from the germline V gene are SGHRS and YFSETQ. The CDR3 consists of 14 residues. This chain's CDR3 is CASSTEGSSYEQYF. CDR3 sequence (DNA): TGCGCCAGCAGCACTGAGGGCAGCTCCTACGAGCAGTACTTC.

This chain connects TRBV5-5 to TRBJ1-1; 9 bases agree with TRBD1. V lost 4 bases to trimming and J lost 1 base; unmatched junction nucleotides: 2. Germline CDR1 SGHKS, CDR2 YYEKEE (reference sequence). The CDR3 runs 14 residues. The CDR3 nucleotides are TGTGCCAGCAGCGTGGGACAGGGGAACACTGAAGCTTTCTTT. Translated, it gives CASSVGQGNTEAFF.

The chain has TRBV5-6 and TRBJ2-2; D remains unclear. Germline V lookup: CDR1 SGHDT, CDR2 YYEEEE. The ends were cut back, 0 bases at V and 5 bases at J, with 11 bases in the middle. The CDR3 runs to 15 residues. CDR3: CASSLGGGWTGELFF. The CDR3 coding sequence is TGTGCCAGCAGCTTGGGCGGCGGTTGGACCGGGGAGCTGTTTTTT.

The chain joins TRBV25-1 to TRBJ1-2, with D possibly matching TRBD1 (6 bases). Germline V gene data show CDR1 as MGHDK and CDR2 as SYGVNS. Trimming left V 1 base short and J 7 bases short, with 19 bases between. The CDR3 spans 16 residues. This CDR3 is CASSELGGGPLSGYTF. For the CDR3, the DNA is TGTGCCAGCAGTGAATTAGGGGGGGGCCCACTCAGTGGCTACACCTTC.

This clone appeared a single time. The V call is TRBV6-2 or TRBV6-3, the J call TRBJ1-4; 10 bases align to TRBD1. The germline CDR1 and CDR2 sequences are MNHEY and SVGEGT. The CDR3 consists of 14 residues. V gave up 5 bases and J gave up 10 bases; unmatched junction bases: 7. Written as DNA, the CDR3 is TGTGCCAGCAGTACGGGGACAGGGGTAGGAAAACTGTTTTTT. It specifies CASSTGTGVGKLFF.

The chain is built from TRBV29-1 and TRBJ2-7; a weak D match, TRBD2 (5 bases). V was shortened by 6 bases and J by 9 bases, with 15 bases between the two germline ends. Germline assignment: CDR1 SQVTM and CDR2 ANQGSEA. The CDR3 is made up of 11 amino acids. The CDR3 coding sequence is TGCAGCGTCGAAAGTGTTGAGGGGCAGTACTTC. Protein sequence: CSVESVEGQYF.

This clone was recorded many times. This chain links TRBV19 with TRBJ1-1; 7 bases align to TRBD1. CDR1 LNHDA and CDR2 SQIVND come from the germline V gene (reference sequence). The junction had 12 bases not matched to a gene; V was cut back by 3 bases and J by 5 bases. The CDR3 spans 16 residues. The CDR3 region has the DNA TGTGCCAGTAGTATTCCCCTAAGACAGGGAAGAACTGAAGCTTTCTTT. This codes for CASSIPLRQGRTEAFF.

This clone was seen once. This sequence joins TRBV5-1 and TRBJ1-5; D gene unclear. This CDR3 comprises 13 residues. Trimming removed 1 base at V and 7 bases at J, with 9 bases between. Germline V gene data show CDR1 as SGHRS and CDR2 as YFSETQ. The CDR3 here is CASSLRSGQPQHF. The DNA for the CDR3 is TGCGCCAGCAGCTTGAGGTCGGGGCAGCCCCAGCATTTT. Using reference TRBV5-1 and TRBJ1-5 for the parts outside the CDR3, the full variable domain is KAGVTQTPRYLIKTRGQQVTLSCSPISGHRSVSWYQQTPGQGLQFLFEYFSETQRNKGNFPGRFSGRQFSNSRSEMNVSTLELGDSALYLCASSLRSGQPQHFGDGTRLSIL.

J is TRBJ1-1 and V is TRBV14; D remains ambiguous. The CDR3 has 16 residues. Trimming stripped 0 bases from V and 11 bases from J, with 22 bases between. Per germline, CDR1 SGHDN and CDR2 FVKESK. CDR3 DNA sequence: TGTGCCAGCAGCCAAGACTCCACCGGGGTCCCGGGGAAGGCTTTCTTT. Its translation is CASSQDSTGVPGKAFF.

This rearrangement joins TRBV6-5 to TRBJ2-1; no clear D gene. With 0 bases removed from V and 4 bases from J, the gap between germline ends came to 7 bases. The length of the CDR3 is 14 residues. Germline loops: CDR1 MNHEY, CDR2 SVGAGI. Written as DNA, the CDR3 is TGTGCCAGCAGTTACTCTTTCGGGTACAATGAGCAGTTCTTC. This encodes CASSYSFGYNEQFF.

This chain connects TRBV19 to TRBJ1-4, with D tentatively TRBD1 (6 bases). CDR1 LNHDA and CDR2 SQIVND come from the germline V gene (reference sequence). The length of the CDR3 is 16 residues. With 5 bases removed from V and 4 bases from J, the gap between germline ends came to 17 bases. The CDR3, as DNA: TGTGCCAGTAGTCCCTTTCACAGGGCCGGTAATGAAAAACTGTTTTTT. This gives the protein CASSPFHRAGNEKLFF. Using reference TRBV19 and TRBJ1-4 for the parts outside the CDR3, the full variable domain is DGGITQSPKYLFRKEGQNVTLSCEQNLNHDAMYWYRQDPGQGLRLIYYSQIVNDFQKGDIAEGYSVSREKKESFPLTVTSAQKNPTAFYLCASSPFHRAGNEKLFFGSGTQLSVL.

This clone was seen a handful of times. The chain employs TRBV5-1 and TRBJ2-3; D remains ambiguous. The V gene's germline CDR1 is SGHRS and CDR2 YFSETQ. CDR3 length: 15 amino acids. The ends were cut back, 0 bases at V and 6 bases at J, with 14 bases in the middle. The CDR3 DNA follows: TGCGCCAGCAGCTTGGTAGCAGCCGCCCAGGATACGCAGTATTTT. This encodes CASSLVAAAQDTQYF.

V usage is TRBV5-1 and J usage is TRBJ2-1; 9 bases match TRBD2. This CDR3 has 16 amino acids. CDR1 SGHRS and CDR2 YFSETQ come from the germline V gene. V was clipped by 4 bases and J by 0 bases; unmatched bases: 5. CDR3 bases: TGCGCCAGCAGCCCAACTAGCGGGTCCTCCTACAATGAGCAGTTCTTC. Its protein product is CASSPTSGSSYNEQFF.

This rearrangement joins TRBV5-5 to TRBJ2-3; 11 bases are a match to TRBD2. Germline V CDR1 and CDR2: SGHKS, YYEKEE (reference sequence). The CDR3 has 17 residues. The V gene end was trimmed by 0 bases and the J gene end by 2 bases; junction bases not matched to a gene: 5. The CDR3 is CASSLGLLAGATDTQYF. The DNA for the CDR3 is TGTGCCAGCAGCTTGGGTTTACTAGCGGGAGCCACAGATACGCAGTATTTT.

A single count supports this clone. This sequence joins TRBV4-1 and TRBJ2-7, with D maybe TRBD1 (5 bases). With 1 base removed from V and 2 bases from J, the gap between germline ends came to 15 bases. The germline V gene encodes CDR1 MGHRA and CDR2 YSYEKL. This CDR3 region has 16 residues. The CDR3 is CASSQGAGLGPYEQYF. The CDR3 DNA reads TGCGCCAGCAGCCAAGGCGCAGGGCTAGGTCCCTACGAGCAGTACTTC.

This clone was counted a few times. Germline is not matched at one junction end, which may reflect a read error. V is TRBV27 and J is TRBJ1-1; TRBD1 is a possible D gene (5 bases). CDR1 MNHEY and CDR2 SMNVEV come from the germline V gene (reference sequence). This CDR3 is built from 14 residues. CDR3 region: CASSFFPGNPEAFF. The CDR3 DNA follows: TGTGCCAGCAGTTTTTTCCCAGGGAACCCTGAAGCTTTCTTT.

This clone was seen a few times. This chain uses TRBV4-1 with TRBJ1-2; 8 bases map to TRBD1. After removal of 1 base from V and 7 bases from J, the junction contained 5 bases not matched to a gene. The CDR3 sequence is 14 residues long. In germline, CDR1 is MGHRA, CDR2 YSYEKL. For the CDR3, the DNA is TGCGCCAGCAGCCAAGGACAGGGGCATCCTGGCTACACCTTC. Translated: CASSQGQGHPGYTF.